Only a few counts were recorded for the clone carrying this T cell receptor (beta chain). The sample originates from a study of T cells after yellow fever vaccination. About the study: Any fraction with a low cell number was prepared using SMART-Seq v4 Ultra Low Input. Study results and limitations: Most primary-vaccination clones recurred post-booster (approximately 95% CD4, just over 85% CD8).

This CDR3 has 16 residues. The germline CDR1 and CDR2 sequences are MNHEY and SVGAGI. V lost 4 bases to trimming and J lost 4 bases, with 17 bases between them. It was through 5'RACE template switching that TCR cDNA was made, with a universal primer site and UMIs added. TCRdb re-called the 5' RACE reads through MiXCR, storing one row per CDR3 protein. The sample records some 80,000 distinct CDR3 sequences, 13% being singletons. The sequence came from a man younger than 35 who received the YFV17D yellow fever vaccine. The specimen comprised CD8+ T cells not binding an NS4B(214-222) dextramer, sorted from PBMCs, sampled approximately 20 days after the first yellow fever vaccination. This rearrangement joins TRBV6-5 to TRBJ1-5; possible D gene TRBD1, 5 bases. For the CDR3, the DNA is TGTGCCAGCAGTTTGTTAGGGACCGTTAGGAATCAGCCCCAGCATTTT. Amino acids: CASSLLGTVRNQPQHF.